This TCR beta chain came from a study of T cell changes during pregnancy in multiple sclerosis. J gave up 8 bases and V 7 bases, and 10 bases lay outside the gene matches. Germline V CDR1 and CDR2: SQVTM, ANQGSEA. The CDR3 length is 12 residues. Sequencing used immunoSEQ multiplex PCR; TCRdb keeps in-frame clones, though not all of them. Seen here are more than 45,000 clones, about 92% observed once, and the top ten hold around 4%. This chain links TRBV29-1 with TRBJ1-2, with 7 nucleotides matching TRBD1. Specimen: CD8+ T cells from peripheral blood mononuclear cells, collected in the second trimester of pregnancy. This clonotype was sampled from a female donor with multiple sclerosis, enrolled in a pregnancy study. The CDR3 nucleotides are TGCAGCGGGGAGACAGGGCCTTTAGGCTACACCTTC. Encoded protein: CSGETGPLGYTF.